A selection of T cell receptor beta chains follows, all from one sample in a study of T cell repertoires in cytomegalovirus infection. Their cognate antigens are unknown. TCRdb processed the reads anew with MiXCR; each CDR3 protein has one entry. This repertoire shows about 500,000 distinct CDR3 sequences, around 30% found once; its top ten account for about a sixth. Sequenced here: cultured PBMCs, sampled from culture after CMV antigen stimulation. These receptors were obtained from a human donor in good health (CMV status not recorded). Some clones in this sample may be carry-over from other donors' samples. Each CDR3 is given with its conserved first and last residue.

V gene,CDR3 length,J gene,CDR3 protein
TRBV6-5,14,TRBJ1-3,CASIGGAAGNTIYF
TRBV28,16,TRBJ2-6,CASRTGGLSGANVLTF
TRBV15,19,TRBJ1-4,CATSSASLAGAWNEEKLFF
TRBV7-8,22,TRBJ2-6,CASSLRQGRSRTTLTGANVLTF
TRBV7-2,14,TRBJ2-2,CASSSGSFSGELFF
TRBV9,15,TRBJ2-3,CASSPNPHGTDTQYF
TRBV27,14,TRBJ2-5,CASSLLAEQETQYF
TRBV6-5,13,TRBJ2-7,CASSQGDVYEQYF
TRBV11-2,16,TRBJ1-3,CASSAAGGGTGNTIYF
TRBV25-1,16,TRBJ1-1,CASREGSGTGNTEAFF
TRBV10-3,14,TRBJ2-3,CAIRGTGQTDTQYF